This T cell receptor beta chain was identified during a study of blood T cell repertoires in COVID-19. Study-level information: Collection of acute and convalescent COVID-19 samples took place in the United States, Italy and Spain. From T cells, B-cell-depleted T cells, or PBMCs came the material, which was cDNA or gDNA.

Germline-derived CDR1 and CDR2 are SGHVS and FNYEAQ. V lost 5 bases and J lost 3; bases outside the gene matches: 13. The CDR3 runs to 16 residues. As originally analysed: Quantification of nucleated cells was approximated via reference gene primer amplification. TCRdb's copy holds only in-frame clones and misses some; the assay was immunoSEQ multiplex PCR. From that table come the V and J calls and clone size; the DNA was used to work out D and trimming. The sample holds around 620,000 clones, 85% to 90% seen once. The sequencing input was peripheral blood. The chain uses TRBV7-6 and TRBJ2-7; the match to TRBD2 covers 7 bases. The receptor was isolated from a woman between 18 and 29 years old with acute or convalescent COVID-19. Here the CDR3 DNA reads TGTGCCAGCAGCCCCATCCGGGCGGGGGTGGGCTACGAGCAGTACTTC. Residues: CASSPIRAGVGYEQYF.